One and the same sample provided the 8 T cell receptor beta chains below, sequenced in a study of CD8+ T cells in alopecia areata. Reverse transcribed after extraction, RNA yielded cDNA as the sequencing template. Clones were read by immunoSEQ multiplex PCR, and TCRdb kept only the in-frame ones, dropping some. Of about 87,000 clones listed, around 70% are singletons. As to treatment: oral pan-JAK inhibitor, 5-10 mg twice daily. Specimen: CD8+ T cells sorted from blood, collected at approximately week 45, from a patient treated with tofacitinib. The receptors were sampled from a human donor with alopecia areata.

The rearrangement uses TRBV13 and TRBJ2-7; D is unresolved. Trimming stripped 4 bases from V and 5 bases from J, with 9 bases between. The CDR3 loop spans 12 amino acids. Germline CDR1 PRHDT, CDR2 FYEKMQ (reference sequence). This chain's CDR3 is CASSSPQDEQYF. CDR3 DNA: TGTGCCAGCAGCTCCCCTCAGGACGAGCAGTACTTC. Looking up the rest from reference TRBV13 and TRBJ2-7 gives the full variable domain: AAGVIQSPRHLIKEKRETATLKCYPIPRHDTVYWYQQGPGQDPQFLISFYEKMQSDKGSIPDRFSAQQFSDYHSELNMSSLELGDSALYFCASSSPQDEQYFGPGTRLTVT.

In its sample, this clone was seen a few times. The J gene is TRBJ2-1, the V gene TRBV4-3; D may be TRBD2 (6 bases). Germline V gives CDR1 LGHNA, CDR2 YSLEER. V lost 1 base and J lost 7, with 8 bases in between. The CDR3 runs to 13 residues. The CDR3 is CASSQVSGNEQFF. DNA of the CDR3: TGCGCCAGCAGCCAAGTGAGCGGGAATGAGCAGTTCTTC.

V usage is TRBV4-3 and J usage is TRBJ2-1; 12 bases are a match to TRBD2. From germline, CDR1 is LGHNA and CDR2 YSLEER. The CDR3 covers 17 residues. The ends lost 0 bases at V and 6 bases at J; junction bases unmatched: 6. The CDR3 here is CASSQDPTSGGRNEQFF. CDR3 DNA sequence: TGCGCCAGCAGCCAAGATCCGACTAGCGGGGGCCGCAATGAGCAGTTCTTC.

V is TRBV5-6 and J is TRBJ2-7; D gene ambiguous. The CDR3 extends over 13 amino acids. Germline loops: CDR1 SGHDT, CDR2 YYEEEE. The V and J ends lost 0 bases and 3 bases respectively, with 7 bases between them. This chain's CDR3 is CASSLGQDYEQYF. The CDR3, as DNA: TGTGCCAGCAGCTTGGGACAAGACTACGAGCAGTACTTC.

The CDR3 sequence: CASSLDSRTGGHGYTF. CDR3 in DNA: TGTGCCAGCAGCTTGGATAGCCGGACAGGGGGCCATGGCTACACCTTC. The rearrangement links TRBV5-6 to TRBJ1-2; TRBD1 agrees at 11 bases. Losses at the gene ends were 0 bases for V and 6 bases for J; bases not matched to a gene: 7. CDR3 length: 16 residues. Germline-derived CDR1 and CDR2 are SGHDT and YYEEEE. Looking up the rest from reference TRBV5-6 and TRBJ1-2 gives the full variable domain: DAGVTQSPTHLIKTRGQQVTLRCSPKSGHDTVSWYQQALGQGPQFIFQYYEEEERQRGNFPDRFSGHQFPNYSSELNVNALLLGDSALYLCASSLDSRTGGHGYTFGSGTRLTVV.

The rearrangement links TRBV2 to TRBJ2-1, with D hard to call. V gave up 4 bases and J gave up 0 bases, with 10 bases separating them. The CDR3 length is 15 residues. Germline loops: CDR1 SNHLY, CDR2 FYNNEI. CDR3 protein: CASSASESSYNEQFF. The CDR3 DNA reads TGTGCCAGCAGTGCAAGCGAGAGCTCCTACAATGAGCAGTTCTTC.

This chain connects TRBV5-4 to TRBJ1-1; D is uncertain. Germline-derived CDR1 and CDR2 are SGHNT and YYREEE (reference sequence). The CDR3 loop spans 11 amino acids. Trimming pared 3 bases from V and 9 bases from J, leaving 9 bases between. The CDR3 spells CASSSQAKAFF. DNA of the CDR3: TGTGCCAGCAGCTCCCAGGCTAAAGCTTTCTTT.

As for this clone: Within the sample, other DNA sequences also encode this same CDR3. The chain is built from TRBV4-3 and TRBJ2-7; weak D call: TRBD2 (5 bases). The germline V gene has CDR1 LGHNA and CDR2 YSLEER. The V end lost 0 bases, the J end lost 2 bases, and 11 bases lay between the germline ends. The CDR3 covers 15 residues. The CDR3 nucleotides read TGCGCCAGCAGCCAAGATTGGGCCGGGACCTACGAGCAGTACTTC. This encodes CASSQDWAGTYEQYF.